This entry lists 23 T cell receptor beta chains sequenced from one sample in a study of blood T cell repertoires in COVID-19 (dated by TCRdb to the early 2020s). Libraries were built with the immunoSEQ multiplex PCR assay. TCRdb holds this immuneACCESS table with in-frame rearrangements only. Some clones are missing; in checked studies, unresolved V genes explain under half, and the rest has no known cause. The sample data list about 210,000 clones, and around 86% of these were observed just once. The leading ten clones occupy 7.2% of the sample. The source material was PBMCs or T cells enriched from blood (not recorded which). The receptors were sampled from a man aged 30 to 45 in a cohort exposed to, infected with or recovered from COVID-19 (not recorded which).

The chain combines TRBV7-9 with TRBJ2-5; D may be TRBD2 (6 bases). There are 15 residues in the CDR3. CDR1 and CDR2 from the germline V gene are SEHNR and FQNEAQ (reference sequence). V gave up 5 bases and J gave up 3 bases, with 16 bases separating them. This chain's CDR3 is CASSPRGAGKETQYF. The DNA for the CDR3 is TGTGCCAGCAGCCCCCGCGGGGCGGGGAAAGAGACCCAGTACTTC.

This chain links TRBV27 with TRBJ1-2; weak D call: TRBD1 (6 bases). Trimming left V 8 bases short and J 5 bases short, with 15 bases between. In germline, CDR1 is MNHEY, CDR2 SMNVEV (reference sequence). This CDR3 spans 13 amino acids. DNA for the CDR3: TGTGCCAGCTCTGGACAGAAAAGTTATGGCTACACCTTC. Translation gives CASSGQKSYGYTF.

The chain combines TRBV21-1 with TRBJ1-2; the table's D call, TRBD1, has no DNA check behind it. TRBV21-1 is flagged as a pseudogene. The CDR3 is 17 residues long. As DNA, the CDR3 is TGTGCCAGCAGCAAAGATCCCAGACAGGTTGGAGACTATGGCTACACCTTC. This translates into CASSKDPRQVGDYGYTF.

The chain is built from TRBV5-1 and TRBJ2-1; D is unclear. The CDR3 has 11 residues. Germline V gives CDR1 SGHRS, CDR2 YFSETQ. Trimming left V 1 base short and J 7 bases short, with 3 bases between. CDR3 DNA sequence: TGCGCCAGCAGCTTGCAGAATGAGCAGTTCTTC. This codes for CASSLQNEQFF.

The DNA of the CDR3 is TGTGCCCGCAAAAATAAGTCGGGCACTGAAGCTTTCTTT. Translation gives CARKNKSGTEAFF. The chain couples TRBV5-6 to TRBJ1-1; D remains ambiguous. V lost 10 bases, J lost 4 bases, and 17 bases lay in between. CDR1 is SGHDT and CDR2 is YYEEEE in the germline V gene. The CDR3 is 13 amino acids.

The gene calls are TRBV15 and TRBJ1-1, with TRBD1 matching 7 bases. Germline V gene data show CDR1 as LNHNV and CDR2 as YYDKDF (reference sequence). The V and J ends lost 0 bases and 5 bases, in that order; junction bases with no gene match: 9. This CDR3 is built from 16 residues. CDR3 DNA sequence: TGTGCCACCAGCAGAGATAGACACAGGGGAAATACTGAAGCTTTCTTT. Translated, it gives CATSRDRHRGNTEAFF.

The CDR3 loop is CASSQVWDRGRENYGYTF. DNA of the CDR3: TGCGCCAGCAGCCAAGTTTGGGACAGGGGGCGCGAAAACTATGGCTACACCTTC. The chain has TRBV4-1 and TRBJ1-2; 12 bases line up with TRBD1. This CDR3 region has 18 residues. Trimming at V came to 1 base and at J to 2 bases, leaving 8 bases not matched to a gene. CDR1 and CDR2 from the germline V gene are MGHRA and YSYEKL.

The chain recombines TRBV6-6 with TRBJ1-4; 7 nucleotides match TRBD1. Germline-derived CDR1 and CDR2 are MNHNY and SVGAGI (reference sequence). V lost 6 bases to trimming and J lost 5 bases; unmatched junction nucleotides: 6. The CDR3 sequence is 14 residues long. The CDR3 bases are TGTGCCAGCAGCCGTGACAGGGTGAATGAAAAACTGTTTTTT. Protein sequence: CASSRDRVNEKLFF.

This clone was seen more than once but under ten times. This chain links TRBV6-5 with TRBJ1-2; 12 nucleotides line up with TRBD1. This CDR3 region has 15 residues. The trim removed 4 bases at V and 3 bases at J, leaving 3 bases unmatched. Germline lookup yields CDR1 MNHEY and CDR2 SVGAGI. In DNA, the CDR3 is TGTGCCAGCAGTTGGGGACAGGGGGCGGACTATGGCTACACCTTC. Translation gives CASSWGQGADYGYTF.

J is TRBJ1-4 and V is TRBV27; no definite D call. Trimming removed 4 bases at V and 0 bases at J, with 15 bases between. Germline V lookup: CDR1 MNHEY, CDR2 SMNVEV (reference sequence). This CDR3 has 17 amino acids. The DNA for the CDR3 is TGTGCCAGCAGTTCACGATTCGACATTTCAACTAATGAAAAACTGTTTTTT. It yields the protein CASSSRFDISTNEKLFF.

In its sample, this clone was seen once. The chain links TRBV4-3 to TRBJ2-1, with 8 positions matching TRBD1. V lost 1 base and J lost 2; bases outside the gene matches: 4. Germline CDR1 reads LGHNA; CDR2 reads YSLEER. This CDR3 is 16 amino acids long. This CDR3 reads CASSQGFRGPYNEQFF. The CDR3 DNA follows: TGCGCCAGCAGCCAAGGTTTCAGGGGGCCCTACAATGAGCAGTTCTTC.

The chain has TRBV9 and TRBJ2-3; TRBD2 matches at 11 bases. The germline gives CDR1 SGDLS, CDR2 YYNGEE. The CDR3 sequence is 16 residues long. J was trimmed by 3 bases and V by 4 bases; bases with no gene match: 7. The CDR3 protein is CASSPTSGSRTDTQYF. Here the CDR3 DNA reads TGTGCCAGCAGCCCCACTAGCGGGAGTAGGACAGATACGCAGTATTTT.

This chain uses TRBV4-1 with TRBJ1-1, with 9 bases that match TRBD1. Trimming at V came to 4 bases and at J to 1 base, leaving 4 bases not matched to a gene. This CDR3 region has 15 residues. In germline, CDR1 is MGHRA, CDR2 YSYEKL. CDR3 sequence (DNA): TGCGCCAGCAGCCTTCGACAGGGGGAGAACACTGAAGCTTTCTTT. It codes for CASSLRQGENTEAFF.

The chain has TRBV5-1 and TRBJ1-1; possibly TRBD1 for D (5 bases). CDR1 is SGHRS, CDR2 YFSETQ, per germline. Trimming stripped 0 bases from V and 10 bases from J, with 13 bases between. CDR3 length: 13 amino acids. The CDR3 region is CASSLVGASVAFF. The CDR3 DNA is TGCGCCAGCAGCTTGGTAGGGGCGAGCGTAGCTTTCTTT.

The chain is built from TRBV7-9 and TRBJ2-7; D is possibly TRBD2 (5 bases). The V gene's germline CDR1 is SEHNR and CDR2 FQNEAQ (reference sequence). The germline V and J ends were trimmed by 1 base and 2 bases, with 15 bases remaining between them. This CDR3 comprises 16 residues. The CDR3 DNA reads TGTGCCAGCAGCTTAGGCGGTGGAGGCGAGGCCTACGAGCAGTACTTC. Residues: CASSLGGGGEAYEQYF.

The chain joins TRBV9 to TRBJ1-2; 7 bases are a match to TRBD1. The ends lost 3 bases at V and 3 bases at J; junction bases unmatched: 5. Per germline, CDR1 SGDLS and CDR2 YYNGEE. CDR3 length: 14 residues. CDR3 sequence: CASSAQQGYYGYTF. The CDR3 nucleotides read TGTGCCAGCAGCGCTCAACAGGGGTACTATGGCTACACCTTC.

This clone has a single count. The rearrangement uses TRBV6-5 and TRBJ1-5; 8 nucleotides match TRBD1. In germline, CDR1 is MNHEY, CDR2 SVGAGI. Trimming removed 6 bases from V and 2 bases from J; junction bases left unmatched: 6. The CDR3 totals 15 residues. The CDR3 DNA follows: TGTGCCAGCAGCCGACAGGGGACAGGCAATCAGCCCCAGCATTTT. The encoded protein is CASSRQGTGNQPQHF.

The rearrangement links TRBV15 to TRBJ2-1; TRBD2 aligns across 11 bases. V shed 8 bases, J shed 2 bases, and the junction held 8 bases outside the gene matches. The CDR3 is 16 residues long. The V gene's germline CDR1 is LNHNV and CDR2 YYDKDF (reference sequence). The CDR3 reads CATVDSGRATYNEQFF. In nucleotides, the CDR3 is TGTGCCACCGTCGATAGCGGGAGGGCCACCTACAATGAGCAGTTCTTC.

The chain couples TRBV6-1 to TRBJ1-2, with no clear D. Deletions cut 3 bases from V and 12 bases from J, with 8 bases between. CDR1 is MNHNS and CDR2 is SASEGT in the germline V gene. The CDR3 length is 10 residues. The CDR3 DNA follows: TGTGCCAGCAGTGACCCCCGGGACACCTTC. Its translation: CASSDPRDTF.

This chain links TRBV25-1 with TRBJ2-7; 12 bases agree with TRBD1. Germline V lookup: CDR1 MGHDK, CDR2 SYGVNS. The V segment lost 1 base and the J segment 7 bases; nucleotides outside the gene matches: 5. There are 15 residues in the CDR3. CDR3 amino acids: CASSESGTGGREQYF. As DNA, the CDR3 is TGTGCCAGCAGTGAATCCGGGACAGGGGGCAGGGAGCAGTACTTC.

The V and J genes are TRBV9 and TRBJ1-4; D is ambiguous. The germline V gene has CDR1 SGDLS and CDR2 YYNGEE. V lost 0 bases and J 5 bases, leaving 11 bases between the germline ends. The CDR3 length is 15 residues. The CDR3 here is CASSVGVGWNEKLFF. CDR3 DNA: TGTGCCAGCAGCGTAGGGGTCGGGTGGAATGAAAAACTGTTTTTT.

The J gene is TRBJ1-2, the V gene TRBV24-1; TRBD1 might be the D (6 bases). This CDR3 spans 13 amino acids. Germline CDR1 reads KGHDR; CDR2 reads SFDVKD. V was pared by 8 bases and J by 3 bases, with 12 bases between. The CDR3 sequence is CATNEGGDYGYTF. DNA for the CDR3: TGTGCCACCAATGAAGGGGGTGACTATGGCTACACCTTC.

CDR3 in amino acids: CATSDPRDRGRYEQYF. The CDR3 DNA reads TGTGCCACCAGTGATCCCCGGGACAGGGGAAGGTACGAGCAGTACTTC. The genes are TRBV24-1 and TRBJ2-7, with 10 bases matching TRBD1. V was pared by 3 bases and J by 4 bases, with 8 bases of the junction left unmatched. The length of the CDR3 is 16 residues. Germline V gene lookup returns CDR1 KGHDR and CDR2 SFDVKD.